Sequencing of this T cell receptor beta chain was carried out in a study of neurological immune-mediated disorders. This CDR3 has 15 amino acids. Trimming left V 0 bases short and J 4 bases short, with 16 bases between. CDR1 DFQATT and CDR2 SNEGSKA come from the germline V gene (reference sequence). The unsorted libraries were prepared from 2 million PBMCs (stored at -80 C). Each CDR3 protein gets one entry after TCRdb re-called the 5' RACE reads with MiXCR. The sample shows 65,000 to 75,000 distinct CDR3 sequences, roughly 4.9% of them seen only once. This clonotype was observed a handful of times. Its antigen is unknown. Findings and caveats of the study: No sharing of CDR3 amino acid sequences was observed among expanded clones across subjects, suggesting private repertoires in all groups. The multiple sclerosis repertoire cluster lacked an association with any feature, whether clinical or MRI.

This chain uses TRBV20-1 with TRBJ2-7, with D possibly being TRBD2 (6 bases). This receptor was taken from a human donor with multiple sclerosis. The donor label of this sample is uncertain. What was sequenced was PBMCs. DNA for the CDR3: TGCAGTGCTAGAGATATTGGGACTCTCCCTTACGAGCAGTACTTC. This encodes CSARDIGTLPYEQYF.